This T cell receptor (beta chain) was profiled in a study of graft-versus-host responses after intestinal transplantation. Turning to the study itself: After anti-thymocyte globulin induction, recipients took tacrolimus and steroids for three to four years.

Germline CDR1 is MNHEY and CDR2 is SVGAGI. The CDR3 has 16 residues. Using immunoSEQ multiplex PCR, the repertoire was profiled, and TCRdb retains in-frame clones only, with some absent. The sample records just under 100,000 clones, 80% to 95% being singletons. The chain employs TRBV6-5 and TRBJ2-5, with 11 bases identical to TRBD2. Near its end, the DNA agrees better with TRBJ2-7, so the J call may be wrong. This sample comprised PBMCs, obtained 450 to 480 days after intestinal transplant. The source of this sequence is a human patient who received an intestinal transplant, so some T cells may come from the graft donor. CDR3 sequence: CASSYLTSGALYEQYF. CDR3 nucleotides: TGTGCCAGCAGTTACTTGACTAGCGGGGCCCTCTACGAGCAGTACTTC.